These T cell receptor beta chains were read from a single sample in a study of cytomegalovirus exposure and HLA in healthy donors. The protocol was immunoSEQ multiplex PCR, while the TCRdb copy is restricted to in-frame clones and leaves out a portion. There are roughly 230,000 clones in the sample; about 90% occur only once, and just over 3% lies in the top ten. The sequencing sample was made of PBMCs. These TCRs come from a woman aged 25-40 years in good health and CMV-seronegative. CDR3s include the opening cysteine and the closing phenylalanine or tryptophan. The D gene is left open where the match is weak. The listing skips clone size in some rows; elsewhere it reads once, few, many or a size class.

d_call | j_call | v_call | clone_size | cdr3_aa | cdr3_nt
TRBD1 | TRBJ1-4 | TRBV7-2 | . | CASGATGGFEKLFF | TGTGCCAGCGGCGCGACAGGGGGCTTTGAAAAACTGTTTTTT
TRBD2 | TRBJ2-7 | TRBV14 | once | CASSQRISLALRRREMQYF | TGTGCCAGCAGCCAAAGGATATCCCTAGCGTTAAGACGGCGGGAGATGCAGTACTTC
. | TRBJ2-1 | TRBV5-1 | once | CASSYTSGAEYNEQFF | TGCGCCAGCAGCTATACGTCAGGGGCGGAATACAATGAGCAGTTCTTC
TRBD1 | TRBJ2-5 | TRBV5-1 | . | CASSRQGVGRVETQYF | TGCGCCAGCAGCAGACAGGGAGTAGGGCGGGTGGAGACCCAGTACTTC
TRBD1 | TRBJ2-7 | TRBV28 | . | CATRDSQFYEQYF | TGTGCCACCCGGGACAGCCAGTTCTACGAGCAGTACTTC
. | TRBJ1-2 | TRBV27 | . | CASTQGPNGYTF | TGTGCCAGCACCCAGGGACCCAATGGCTACACCTTC
TRBD1 | TRBJ2-1 | TRBV29-1 | few | CSASGQGLIDEQFF | TGCAGCGCCTCGGGACAGGGATTGATCGATGAGCAGTTCTTC
. | TRBJ2-7 | TRBV5-4 | . | CASSLAGRSWEEQYF | TGTGCCAGCAGCTTGGCGGGTAGGAGCTGGGAGGAGCAGTACTTC
TRBD2 | TRBJ2-7 | TRBV2 | . | CASSEIAGGSYEQYF | TGTGCCAGCAGTGAAATAGCGGGGGGATCCTACGAGCAGTACTTC
TRBD2 | TRBJ2-7 | TRBV11-2 | . | CASSLGLAGSSYEQYF | TGTGCCAGCAGCTTAGGCCTAGCGGGGTCCTCCTACGAGCAGTACTTC
. | TRBJ2-2 | TRBV5-1 | . | CASSARGAGTGELFF | TGCGCCAGCAGCGCCAGGGGAGCGGGTACCGGGGAGCTGTTTTTT
. | TRBJ1-3 | TRBV6-5 | . | CASSGQTRGNTIYF | TGTGCCAGCAGCGGACAGACGAGAGGAAACACCATATATTTT
. | TRBJ2-7 | TRBV2 | few | CASSDPYEQYF | TGTGCCAGCAGTGACCCCTACGAGCAGTACTTC
TRBD2 | TRBJ2-2 | TRBV11-3 | once | CASSLELAGGYTGELFF | TGTGCCAGCAGCTTGGAACTAGCGGGAGGCTACACCGGGGAGCTGTTTTTT
. | TRBJ2-1 | TRBV2 | . | CASNDGDHNEQFF | TGTGCCAGCAACGACGGAGACCACAATGAGCAGTTCTTC
. | TRBJ2-2 | TRBV28 | . | CASSARVPGELFF | TGTGCCAGCAGTGCCAGGGTGCCCGGGGAGCTGTTTTTT
TRBD2 | TRBJ2-1 | TRBV7-3 | few | CASSFSGSSYNEQFF | TGTGCCAGCAGCTTCAGCGGGAGCTCCTACAATGAGCAGTTCTTC
. | TRBJ2-2 | TRBV9 | . | CASSVGSGTGELFF | TGTGCCAGCAGCGTAGGTAGCGGCACCGGGGAGCTGTTTTTT
. | TRBJ2-2 | TRBV19 | . | CASSWGRGTGELFF | TGTGCCAGTAGTTGGGGGCGCGGCACCGGGGAGCTGTTTTTT
TRBD1 | TRBJ2-7 | TRBV7-2 | . | CASSSPGQSLYEQYF | TGTGCCAGCAGCTCCCCGGGACAGTCTCTCTACGAGCAGTACTTC
. | TRBJ1-1 | TRBV9 | many | CASSVWTDTEAFF | TGTGCCAGCAGCGTATGGACGGATACTGAAGCTTTCTTT
. | TRBJ2-3 | TRBV9 | once | CASSLGVGDPTDTQYF | TGTGCCAGCAGCCTAGGGGTGGGGGACCCCACAGATACGCAGTATTTT
. | TRBJ2-7 | TRBV5-6 | . | CASSLPRGEQYF | TGTGCCAGCAGCTTGCCCAGGGGCGAGCAGTACTTC
. | TRBJ2-3 | TRBV27 | . | CASRRGGVWSTDTQYF | TGTGCCAGCAGACGGGGTGGAGTTTGGAGCACAGATACGCAGTATTTT
. | TRBJ1-3 | TRBV5-1 | . | CASSSGELGNTIYF | TGCGCCAGCAGCTCAGGAGAACTTGGAAACACCATATATTTT
TRBD2 | TRBJ2-2 | TRBV6-5 | . | CASSYGGSLAGELFF | TGTGCCAGCAGTTACGGCGGGAGTTTAGCCGGGGAGCTGTTTTTT
. | TRBJ1-3 | TRBV6-1 | . | CATSQGSGGNTIYF | TGTGCCACCAGTCAGGGTTCGGGAGGAAACACCATATATTTT
. | TRBJ2-1 | TRBV18 | . | CASSPLGGASSYNEQFF | TGTGCCAGCTCACCCCTCGGCGGGGCGAGCTCCTACAATGAGCAGTTCTTC